The T cell receptor (beta chain) described here comes from a study of T-cell reconstitution after alpha-beta-depleted transplantation in children. Overall study findings and caveats: T-cell numbers and diversity one year post-transplant derived largely from freshly generated T cells. The high TCRbeta diversity at day 60 in some patients came from surviving recipient T cells and thymic progenitors.

It was with unique molecular identifiers that the TCRbeta library was prepared. TCRdb recomputed calls from the PCR reads with MiXCR, one row per CDR3 protein. The data show some 600,000 distinct CDR3 sequences, under 15% seen once. This clonotype was seen many times. What it binds is not known. The CDR3 runs to 15 residues. Germline CDR1 MDHEN, CDR2 SYDVKM. V dropped 5 bases and J dropped 4; count of bases not matched to a gene: 5. Sequences were derived from PBMCs, mostly from graft donor cells, sampled 360 days after TCRalphabeta/CD19-depleted stem cell transplant. This chain links TRBV28 with TRBJ2-5; 12 nucleotides line up with TRBD2. This clonotype was sampled from a male patient between 10 and 17 years old who had a stem cell transplant for acute myeloid leukemia, so the T cells may come from the graft donor. The CDR3 nucleotides read TGTGCCAGCAGTCCCCTAGCGGGAGGGGGAGAGACCCAGTACTTC. Protein sequence: CASSPLAGGGETQYF.